This paragraph covers one T cell receptor (beta chain) sequence. Antigen: not known. The data belong to a study of T-cell reconstitution after alpha-beta-depleted transplantation in children. This sample's TCRbeta library carried unique molecular identifier barcodes. TCRdb passed the PCR reads through MiXCR, listing each CDR3 protein once. Among 280,000 or so distinct CDR3 sequences, 11% were seen once, and the ten largest hold about a quarter. The CDR3 runs 15 residues. Trimming shortened V by 1 base and J by 0 bases, and 4 bases separated the two germline ends. The germline V gene encodes CDR1 SGHTA and CDR2 FQGNSA. Study-level findings and limits: It was newly produced T cells that mostly accounted for T-cell counts and diversity one year after transplant.

This chain connects TRBV7-2 to TRBJ2-6; D call uncertain. The source is a male patient between 2 and 10 years old who had a stem cell transplant for chronic granulomatous disease, so the T cells may come from the graft donor. The sample consisted of peripheral blood, taken 180 days after TCRalphabeta/CD19-depleted stem cell transplant. CDR3 sequence reads: CASSLVPSGANVLTF. The CDR3 DNA reads TGTGCCAGCAGCTTAGTGCCCTCTGGGGCCAACGTCCTGACTTTC. The full variable domain, rest sourced from reference TRBV7-2 and TRBJ2-6, is GAGVSQSPSNKVTEKGKDVELRCDPISGHTALYWYRQSLGQGLEFLIYFQGNSAPDKSGLPSDRFSAERTGGSVSTLTIQRTQQEDSAVYLCASSLVPSGANVLTFGAGSRLTVL.